These 10 T cell receptor beta chains share one sample of origin, sequenced in a study of blood T cells in healthy people across ages. A second PCR of roughly 6 to 12 cycles used a sample-barcoded 5' primer and a J-beta primer mix. Via MiXCR, TCRdb re-called the 5' RACE reads, giving one row per CDR3 protein. There are approximately 780,000 distinct CDR3 sequences in the sample; 20% to 30% occur only once, and about 3% lies in the top ten. The data were also submitted as part of a second study, on T cells of mothers and their children.

Sequenced sample: blood. Source of these receptors: a boy between 5 and 17 years old in good health.

This sequence joins TRBV20-1 and TRBJ1-6; 10 bases match TRBD1. The J segment lost 4 bases and the V segment lost 1 base, leaving 7 bases of the junction unmatched. Germline loops: CDR1 DFQATT, CDR2 SNEGSKA (reference sequence). The CDR3 contains 17 residues. CDR3 loop: CSARVPGTGVYNSPLHF. Written as DNA, the CDR3 is TGCAGTGCTAGAGTTCCGGGGACAGGGGTTTATAATTCACCCCTCCACTTT.

This clonotype was recorded a few times. The chain couples TRBV7-9 to TRBJ2-1, with D hard to call. The CDR3 extends over 12 amino acids. Trimming took off 1 base at V and 10 bases at J, with 8 bases between the two ends. The germline V gene encodes CDR1 SEHNR and CDR2 FQNEAQ (reference sequence). In nucleotides, the CDR3 is TGTGCCAGCAGCTTAGTAGAGCTAGAGCAGTTCTTC. Amino acids: CASSLVELEQFF.

This clonotype showed up many times. V is TRBV7-9 and J is TRBJ2-2; D remains ambiguous. The CDR3 extends over 11 amino acids. Germline V lookup: CDR1 SEHNR, CDR2 FQNEAQ (reference sequence). Trimming left V 5 bases short and J 5 bases short, with 3 bases between. In nucleotides, the CDR3 is TGTGCCAGCAGCCAAACCGGGGAGCTGTTTTTT. The encoded protein is CASSQTGELFF.

This clonotype was observed once. The rearrangement uses TRBV6-5 and TRBJ2-7; tentative D call: TRBD2 (6 bases). Deletions cut 2 bases from V and 4 bases from J, with 15 bases between. CDR1 MNHEY and CDR2 SVGAGI come from the germline V gene. This CDR3 contains 15 residues. The CDR3 loop reads CASSYATLGTYEQYF. The CDR3 nucleotides are TGTGCCAGCAGTTACGCAACCTTGGGGACTTACGAGCAGTACTTC.

This chain uses TRBV11-2 with TRBJ2-5; D is ambiguous. TRBJ2-1 explains the end of the DNA better; the J call may be wrong. The CDR3 spans 15 residues. CDR1 is SGHAT, CDR2 FQNNGV, per germline. The chain's CDR3 is CASSLEAPASNEQFF. Written as DNA, the CDR3 is TGTGCCAGCAGCTTAGAGGCTCCCGCTTCCAATGAGCAGTTCTTC.

This sequence joins TRBV2 and TRBJ1-4, with D possibly being TRBD1 (6 bases). V was clipped by 8 bases and J by 5 bases, with 15 bases between them. CDR3 size: 14 residues. Germline-derived CDR1 and CDR2 are SNHLY and FYNNEI. The CDR3 reads CASWGAAVNEKLFF. DNA for the CDR3: TGTGCCAGCTGGGGGGCGGCGGTGAATGAAAAACTGTTTTTT.

A few counts support this clonotype. The rearrangement uses TRBV12-3 or TRBV12-4 and TRBJ2-1, with a possible D match to TRBD1 (6 bases). With 5 bases removed from V and 3 bases from J, the gap between germline ends came to 17 bases. This CDR3 comprises 16 residues. The CDR3 region is CASSIQGAVGYNEQFF. The CDR3, as DNA: TGTGCCAGCAGTATACAGGGTGCGGTTGGCTACAATGAGCAGTTCTTC.

The V gene is TRBV3-1, the J gene TRBJ2-4; D is perhaps TRBD1 (6 bases). The V gene's germline CDR1 is LGHDT and CDR2 YNNKEL (reference sequence). The V end lost 0 bases, the J end lost 16 bases, and 19 bases lay between the germline ends. The CDR3 is made up of 14 amino acids. CDR3 protein: CASSQDKGHQKLYF. The CDR3 DNA follows: TGTGCCAGCAGCCAAGATAAGGGACACCAGAAACTCTACTTC.

The chain has TRBV4-2 and TRBJ2-1; D unclear. V was pared by 0 bases and J by 0 bases, with 12 bases between. Germline CDR1 is LGHNA and CDR2 is YNFKEQ. The CDR3 is 17 amino acids. The CDR3 region has the DNA TGTGCCAGCAGCCAAGATCCCCTGGTAAGCTCCTACAATGAGCAGTTCTTC. Protein sequence: CASSQDPLVSSYNEQFF.

The J gene is TRBJ2-6, the V gene TRBV5-5; D may be TRBD1 (5 bases). Germline assignment: CDR1 SGHKS and CDR2 YYEKEE (reference sequence). The CDR3 is made up of 15 amino acids. The V end lost 3 bases, the J end lost 2 bases, and 9 bases lay between the germline ends. The CDR3 sequence: CASSSDRTGANVLTF. CDR3 nucleotide sequence: TGTGCCAGCAGCTCTGACAGAACTGGGGCCAACGTCCTGACTTTC.